This T cell receptor beta chain was documented in a study of human CD4 T cells and Enterobacteriaceae. Germline assignment: CDR1 SNHLY and CDR2 FYNNEI. CDR3 size: 13 residues. V was pared by 4 bases and J by 6 bases, with 11 bases between. The memory gate held CD4+ cells that were not CD45RA+CCR7+CD95- naive cells, over 95% pure. Sorting first excluded CD8+, CD14+, CD16+, CD56+, CD19+ and CD25-bright cells. The repertoire was sequenced with immunoSEQ multiplex PCR; TCRdb's copy has only in-frame clones and lacks some. Among about 29,000 clones listed, approximately 82% were seen once. Sequences were obtained from memory CD4+ T cells from blood. This sequence joins TRBV2 and TRBJ2-3; maybe TRBD1 (6 bases). This TCR was recovered from a human donor in good health. This CDR3 reads CASSGSTGDTQYF. As DNA, the CDR3 is TGTGCCAGCAGTGGTTCCACAGGGGATACGCAGTATTTT.